These 9 T cell receptor beta chains share one sample of origin, sequenced in a study of blood T cell repertoires in COVID-19. The data were produced by immunoSEQ multiplex PCR, yet TCRdb's version contains in-frame clones alone and is incomplete. The repertoire has roughly 150,000 clones, approximately 77% of them found once; the top ten carry about a sixth. What was sequenced was PBMCs or T cells enriched from blood (not recorded which). The receptor set was obtained from a man between 60 and 75 years old who had recovered from COVID-19.

This chain joins TRBV5-1 and TRBJ2-7, with D perhaps matching TRBD1 (5 bases). V lost 0 bases and J lost 3, with 10 bases in between. The CDR3 is made up of 14 amino acids. The germline CDR1 and CDR2 sequences are SGHRS and YFSETQ. CDR3 region: CASSLADSFYEQYF. CDR3 coding DNA: TGCGCCAGCAGCTTGGCCGACAGCTTCTACGAGCAGTACTTC. Using reference TRBV5-1 and TRBJ2-7 for the parts outside the CDR3, the full variable domain is KAGVTQTPRYLIKTRGQQVTLSCSPISGHRSVSWYQQTPGQGLQFLFEYFSETQRNKGNFPGRFSGRQFSNSRSEMNVSTLELGDSALYLCASSLADSFYEQYFGPGTRLTVT.

This clone appeared a single time. This sequence joins TRBV28 and TRBJ2-1; unclear D gene. V lost 5 bases and J lost 5, with 16 bases in between. The CDR3 loop spans 15 amino acids. Germline V CDR1 and CDR2: MDHEN, SYDVKM. CDR3 DNA sequence: TGTGCCAGCAGTCCCACCCTTGACTTACACAATGAGCAGTTCTTC. Protein: CASSPTLDLHNEQFF.

The chain joins TRBV18 to TRBJ2-5; D is perhaps TRBD1 (6 bases). Germline V gene sequence: CDR1 KGHSH, CDR2 LQKENI. CDR3 size: 16 residues. Trimming shortened V by 3 bases and J by 2 bases, and 16 bases separated the two germline ends. The CDR3 loop reads CASSPRGGPNQETQYF. CDR3 DNA sequence: TGTGCCAGCTCACCTAGAGGGGGACCTAATCAAGAGACCCAGTACTTC.

This clone was counted once. V is TRBV19 and J is TRBJ1-5; D is perhaps TRBD1 (6 bases). The CDR3 contains 15 residues. Germline V gene lookup returns CDR1 LNHDA and CDR2 SQIVND (reference sequence). Trimming took off 7 bases at V and 1 base at J, with 14 bases between the two ends. The CDR3 sequence is CASNWGQGSNQPQHF. CDR3 coding DNA: TGTGCCAGTAACTGGGGGCAGGGAAGCAATCAGCCCCAGCATTTT.

The chain has TRBV2 and TRBJ2-6; 7 bases are shared with TRBD1. The junction had 4 bases not matched to a gene; V was cut back by 5 bases and J by 3 bases. The CDR3 consists of 15 residues. CDR1 and CDR2 from the germline V gene are SNHLY and FYNNEI. The CDR3 loop is CASSRTGDGANVLTF. CDR3 DNA sequence: TGTGCCAGCAGTCGTACAGGGGATGGGGCCAACGTCCTGACTTTC.

The V and J genes are TRBV28 and TRBJ1-2, with TRBD1 matching over 7 bases. The CDR3 runs 13 residues. Trimming took 6 bases from V and 4 from J; bases not matched to a gene: 5. Germline V gene data show CDR1 as MDHEN and CDR2 as SYDVKM. The DNA for the CDR3 is TGTGCCAGCAGAATCCGGGACAGCTATGGCTACACCTTC. Translated: CASRIRDSYGYTF.

The chain uses TRBV24-1 and TRBJ1-3, with 8 bases aligning to TRBD1. The CDR3 sequence is 15 residues long. Germline trimming cut 4 bases from V and 1 base from J; bases unmatched to any gene: 2. The germline gives CDR1 KGHDR, CDR2 SFDVKD. The CDR3, as DNA: TGTGCCACCAGTGAGGGACAGGATTCTGGAAACACCATATATTTT. Translating gives CATSEGQDSGNTIYF.

The chain is built from TRBV27 and TRBJ1-2, with a possible D match to TRBD1 (6 bases). V was pared by 2 bases and J by 3 bases, with 19 bases between. The CDR3 is 17 amino acids. Germline V gene lookup returns CDR1 MNHEY and CDR2 SMNVEV (reference sequence). CDR3 sequence: CASSLLLGSGDHYGYTF. CDR3 coding DNA: TGTGCCAGCAGTTTACTACTAGGTTCAGGGGATCACTATGGCTACACCTTC.

The chain recombines TRBV7-9 with TRBJ2-3; 9 nucleotides match TRBD1. There are 16 residues in the CDR3. From germline, CDR1 is SEHNR and CDR2 FQNEAQ (reference sequence). V shed 5 bases and J 3 bases; nucleotides not matched to a gene: 9. The CDR3 loop is CASSRRTGAGTDTQYF. Here the CDR3 DNA reads TGTGCCAGCAGCCGGCGGACAGGGGCGGGGACAGATACGCAGTATTTT.